These 16 T cell receptor beta chains were all obtained from the same sample, sequenced in a study of blood T cells in healthy people across ages. The use of a sample-barcoded 5' primer and a J-beta primer mix characterized a second PCR of 7 to 11 cycles. TCRdb recomputed calls from the 5' RACE reads with MiXCR, one row per CDR3 protein. The table includes around 670,000 distinct CDR3 sequences, about 30% detected once. The sample comprised blood. All receptors derive from a woman of 80 years or more in good health.

This clonotype was detected once. A clone one base away is much larger, so this may be a read error. This chain connects TRBV7-2 to TRBJ2-1; D could derive from TRBD1 or TRBD2 (6 bases each). The J call is doubtful: the DNA matches TRBJ2-7 better. CDR1 and CDR2 from the germline V gene are SGHTA and FQGNSA. The CDR3 has 15 residues. DNA of the CDR3: TGTGCCAGCAGCACTACGTGGGGGGCAGGTAATGAGCAGTACTTC. As protein: CASSTTWGAGNEQYF.

This clonotype was seen at least ten times. With a much larger clone just one base away, this may be a read error. The gene calls are TRBV7-2 and TRBJ2-5; 10 positions agree with TRBD1. Per germline, CDR1 SGHTA and CDR2 FQGNSA. This CDR3 is 13 amino acids long. With V trimmed by 5 bases and J by 13 bases, 10 bases remained unmatched. The CDR3 region has the DNA TGTGCCAGCAGCGAGGGGACAGGGGTTTACAGGTACTTC. Amino acid sequence: CASSEGTGVYRYF.

This clonotype was found many times. The chain employs TRBV20-1 and TRBJ2-1; D may match TRBD1 or TRBD2 (6 bases each). The V gene lost 0 bases and the J gene lost 0 bases, with 9 bases spanning the gap. CDR1 DFQATT and CDR2 SNEGSKA come from the germline V gene (reference sequence). The CDR3 length is 15 residues. DNA for the CDR3: TGCAGTGCTAGAGATTGGGGGGCCTCCTACAATGAGCAGTTCTTC. This gives the protein CSARDWGASYNEQFF.

This clonotype appeared many times. V is TRBV27 and J is TRBJ2-1; 7 bases line up with TRBD2. The V and J ends lost 5 bases and 4 bases, in that order; junction bases with no gene match: 14. The CDR3 consists of 17 residues. CDR1 MNHEY and CDR2 SMNVEV come from the germline V gene (reference sequence). Here the CDR3 reads CASSPQGASGLYNEQFF. The CDR3 DNA reads as TGTGCCAGCAGTCCGCAGGGCGCTAGCGGCCTATACAATGAGCAGTTCTTC.

In regard to this clonotype: A read error is possible here, since a much larger clone lies one base away. The chain links TRBV20-1 to TRBJ2-5; no clear D. Trimming took 0 bases from V and 2 from J, leaving 13 bases between them. Germline CDR1 and CDR2: DFQATT and SNEGSKA (reference sequence). This CDR3 is built from 15 residues. The CDR3 region has the DNA TGCAGTGCTAGAGATGGGATAACGGTACAAGAGACCCAGTACTTC. Amino acids: CSARDGITVQETQYF.

This clonotype was picked up many times. The chain links TRBV15 to TRBJ2-1; D may match TRBD1 or TRBD2 (6 bases each). CDR3 size: 16 residues. Trimming removed 1 base from V and 1 base from J, with 11 bases in between. CDR1 is LNHNV, CDR2 YYDKDF, per germline (reference sequence). The CDR3 protein is CATSRGAGQSYNEQFF. In DNA, the CDR3 is TGTGCCACCAGCAGAGGCGCGGGACAATCCTACAATGAGCAGTTCTTC.

This clonotype was detected a few times. The rearrangement joins TRBV6-1 to TRBJ1-2, with TRBD1 as a possible D gene (6 bases). From germline, CDR1 is MNHNS and CDR2 SASEGT. Trimming took 3 bases from V and 6 from J, leaving 8 bases between them. This CDR3 has 12 amino acids. This CDR3 reads CASSERGNGYTF. DNA of the CDR3: TGTGCCAGCAGTGAGAGGGGGAATGGCTACACCTTC.

As regards this clonotype: The conserved phenylalanine or tryptophan normally closing the CDR3 is absent here, so this likely arose from a read error. V is TRBV20-1 and J is TRBJ1-5, with a possible D match to TRBD1 (6 bases). CDR1 is DFQATT and CDR2 is SNEGSKA in the germline V gene (reference sequence). The CDR3 length is 13 residues. V dropped 6 bases and J dropped 6 bases, with 15 bases sitting between them. The CDR3 loop reads CSAGGENRQPQHY. CDR3 sequence (DNA): TGCAGTGCAGGGGGGGAAAATCGTCAGCCCCAGCATTAT.

The chain couples TRBV20-1 to TRBJ2-5; 8 bases fit TRBD1. The DNA end lines up better with TRBJ2-7; the J call may be wrong. Germline V CDR1 and CDR2: DFQATT, SNEGSKA (reference sequence). CDR3 size: 14 residues. CDR3: CSAAPPRGLNEQYF. The CDR3 DNA reads as TGCAGTGCCGCTCCGCCCAGGGGGCTAAACGAGCAGTACTTC.

The rearrangement uses TRBV28 and TRBJ1-1; 8 nucleotides align to TRBD1. There are 12 residues in the CDR3. Germline V lookup: CDR1 MDHEN, CDR2 SYDVKM. Germline trimming cut 6 bases from V and 9 bases from J; bases unmatched to any gene: 6. CDR3 amino acids: CASSLGQGKAFF. Here the CDR3 DNA reads TGTGCCAGCAGCCTCGGACAGGGTAAAGCTTTCTTT.

The gene calls are TRBV2 and TRBJ2-5; TRBD2 matches at 10 bases. The CDR3 totals 16 residues. Germline values: CDR1 SNHLY, CDR2 FYNNEI. Losses at the gene ends were 3 bases for V and 6 bases for J; bases not matched to a gene: 10. CDR3 coding DNA: TGTGCCAGCAGTGATCGAGCGGGAGGGCCGGGAAAGACCCAGTACTTC. It is translated as CASSDRAGGPGKTQYF.

The sample holds many counts of this clonotype. This chain links TRBV20-1 with TRBJ1-2; 10 nucleotides agree with TRBD1. The CDR3 runs to 14 residues. With 8 bases clipped from V and 3 bases from J, the junction kept 9 bases outside the gene matches. Germline CDR1 reads DFQATT; CDR2 reads SNEGSKA (reference sequence). CDR3 amino acids: CSITPGQGYYGYTF. CDR3 coding DNA: TGCAGTATTACACCGGGACAGGGGTACTATGGCTACACCTTC.

V gene TRBV27 combines with J gene TRBJ2-3; no reliable D call. The germline V gene has CDR1 MNHEY and CDR2 SMNVEV (reference sequence). Trimming pared 3 bases from V and 0 bases from J, leaving 7 bases between. The CDR3 has 14 amino acids. CDR3 bases: TGTGCCAGCAGTTTGTCCATAAGCACAGATACGCAGTATTTT. Translated: CASSLSISTDTQYF.

V gene TRBV7-2 combines with J gene TRBJ2-7; D assignment may be TRBD1 or TRBD2 (5 bases each). CDR1 SGHTA and CDR2 FQGNSA come from the germline V gene. This CDR3 has 15 amino acids. V dropped 5 bases and J dropped 2 bases, with 16 bases sitting between them. The CDR3 nucleotides are TGTGCCAGCAGCGCCTGGCCCCTGGGGGCCTACGAGCAGTACTTC. Its protein product is CASSAWPLGAYEQYF.

The V gene is TRBV7-9, the J gene TRBJ1-6, with TRBD1 matching over 8 bases. V trimming: 11 bases; J trimming: 18 bases; junction bases outside the gene matches: 24. The CDR3 sequence is 15 residues long. Germline V gene lookup returns CDR1 SEHNR and CDR2 FQNEAQ (reference sequence). In DNA form, the CDR3 reads TGTGCCGGTCAGGACAGGGATTCGTATAATTCACCCTACCACTTT. This gives the protein CAGQDRDSYNSPYHF. The variable domain in full, with the rest retrieved from reference TRBV7-9 and TRBJ1-6, is DTGVSQNPRHKITKRGQNVTFRCDPISEHNRLYWYRQTLGQGPEFLTYFQNEAQLEKSRLLSDRFSAERPKGSFSTLEIQRTEQGDSAMYLCAGQDRDSYNSPYHFGNGTRLTVT.

Concerning this clonotype: It may be a read error: a sequence one base away is much more abundant. V and J are TRBV2 and TRBJ2-5; 9 nucleotides match TRBD2. The V and J ends lost 6 bases and 11 bases, in that order; junction bases with no gene match: 13. This CDR3 comprises 14 residues. Germline V gene lookup returns CDR1 SNHLY and CDR2 FYNNEI. CDR3 bases: TGTGCCAGCAGGGGCGGGGGGGCTGGCAATGAGCAGTACTTC. The encoded protein is CASRGGGAGNEQYF.